This entry describes one TCR beta chain. Antigen specificity is unknown. The data derive from a study of T cell responses to AZD1222 COVID-19 vaccine. Overall study: Pooling covered second doses at about 4 or about 12 weeks.

TCRdb keeps only in-frame clones here, not all; method: immunoSEQ multiplex PCR. The data hold roughly 100,000 clones, with 90% to 95% observed a single time. Study conclusions and caveats: Distributed over spike, vaccine-associated CD4 TCRs predominated at 160-218 and 743-854. Reports indicate that nearly half of spike-specific TCRs are directed at unmutated variant regions. Baseline seropositivity occurred in only six or seven AZD1222 recipients.

The CDR3 contains 20 residues. Germline V CDR1 and CDR2: KGHSH, LQKENI. V dropped 3 bases and J dropped 3 bases, with 27 bases sitting between them. The J gene is TRBJ1-5, the V gene TRBV18; tentatively, D is TRBD1 (5 bases). This receptor was identified in an adult in good health. Here the sequenced sample was peripheral blood, taken on day 0 of AZD1222 vaccination. The CDR3 DNA reads TGTGCCAGCTCACCGAATAGAGGGACCGGGGCAAACTCTGTCAATCAGCCCCAGCATTTT. It is translated as CASSPNRGTGANSVNQPQHF.